Listed here are 7 T cell receptor beta chains from one sample, sequenced in a study of blood T cells in healthy people across ages. Through a sample-barcoded 5' primer and a J-beta primer mix, a second PCR was run for roughly 7 to 12 cycles. TCRdb called the 5' RACE reads again in MiXCR, with one record for every CDR3 protein. In the table there are approximately 800,000 distinct CDR3 sequences, about 62% of which are singletons. Specimen: blood. The receptors were sampled from a man younger than 45 in good health.

The V and J genes are TRBV28 and TRBJ2-1, with a weak D call TRBD1 (6 bases). Germline V gene lookup returns CDR1 MDHEN and CDR2 SYDVKM. V gave up 11 bases and J gave up 9 bases, with 17 bases separating them. The CDR3 is made up of 12 amino acids. In DNA form, the CDR3 reads TGTGCCGGCACCTCAACAGGGCGTGAGCAGTTCTTC. Its translation is CAGTSTGREQFF.

V and J are TRBV7-2 and TRBJ2-6, with unresolved D. The CDR3 spans 18 residues. Germline-derived CDR1 and CDR2 are SGHTA and FQGNSA. Trimming shortened V by 3 bases and J by 0 bases, and 15 bases separated the two germline ends. CDR3 bases: TGTGCCAGCAGCTTGGATCCAGCTTCAGCCTCTGGGGCCAACGTCCTGACTTTC. Its translation: CASSLDPASASGANVLTF.

This chain connects TRBV5-1 to TRBJ2-1; TRBD2 is a possible D gene (7 bases). V lost 3 bases and J lost 3, with 13 bases in between. The CDR3 contains 15 residues. Germline loops: CDR1 SGHRS, CDR2 YFSETQ. CDR3 DNA sequence: TGCGCCAGCAGCTCCGGGGGGCCCCTCTACAATGAGCAGTTCTTC. The encoded protein is CASSSGGPLYNEQFF.

The gene calls are TRBV6-2 or TRBV6-3 and TRBJ1-2, with 8 bases identical to TRBD1. Germline values: CDR1 MNHEY, CDR2 SVGEGT. With 2 bases clipped from V and 6 bases from J, the junction kept 8 bases outside the gene matches. CDR3 length: 15 residues. The CDR3 DNA is TGTGCCAGCAGTTACCCCGACAGGGGAGGCAATGGCTACACCTTC. This encodes CASSYPDRGGNGYTF.

The CDR3 region is CAISDIAGEHNNEQFF. Written as DNA, the CDR3 is TGTGCCATCAGTGATATTGCGGGGGAACATAATAATGAGCAGTTCTTC. V and J are TRBV10-3 and TRBJ2-1, with 7 bases fitting TRBD2. V lost 3 bases and J lost 7; bases outside the gene matches: 12. The CDR3 contains 16 residues. CDR1 and CDR2 (germline): ENHRY, SYGVKD.

To note about this clonotype: At one end the junction does not follow the germline gene, possibly because of a read error. V usage is TRBV12-3 or TRBV12-4 and J usage is TRBJ2-5; 7 bases are a match to TRBD1. The CDR3 is 15 residues long. CDR3 sequence reads: CASRRPGGRQESQYF. CDR3 nucleotides: TGTGCCAGCAGGCGGCCAGGGGGAAGGCAAGAGTCCCAGTACTTC.

V gene TRBV6-5 combines with J gene TRBJ1-6; 7 positions match TRBD1. V dropped 1 base and J dropped 7; count of bases not matched to a gene: 7. The CDR3 spans 16 residues. The germline gives CDR1 MNHEY, CDR2 SVGAGI. The CDR3 reads CASSYWKGTANSPLHF. The CDR3 region has the DNA TGTGCCAGCAGTTACTGGAAAGGGACAGCCAATTCACCCCTCCACTTT.